The entry below gives a single T cell receptor beta chain sequence along with its context. Its specificity is not known. Universal primer sites and UMIs were introduced during 5'RACE template-switching synthesis of TCR cDNA. Each CDR3 protein gets one entry after TCRdb re-called the 5' RACE reads with MiXCR. Of some 560,000 distinct CDR3 sequences in the sample, less than 20% are singletons; the top ten hold around a sixth. The sample is drawn from a study of T cells after yellow fever vaccination. Findings and limits, study-wide: Clonotypes found in both CD4 and CD8 compartments made up a small share. High-abundance clonotypes from the bulk population could contaminate FACS-sorted repertoires. Reappearing after the booster were most of the clones from primary vaccination (about 95% CD4, approximately 85% CD8).

V lost 1 base and J lost 0; bases outside the gene matches: 2. Germline V gene data show CDR1 as MGHRA and CDR2 as YSYEKL. This CDR3 is built from 15 residues. This clonotype originated in a man between 18 and 29 years old who received the YFV17D yellow fever vaccine. The source material was PBMCs, sampled about 5 days after the first yellow fever vaccination. The chain employs TRBV4-1 and TRBJ2-7, with 8 bases fitting TRBD2. The CDR3 here is CASSQVSGSSYEQYF. Here the CDR3 DNA reads TGCGCCAGCAGCCAAGTAAGCGGGAGCTCCTACGAGCAGTACTTC.